One T cell receptor beta chain is described in this entry. J lost 0 bases, V lost 3 bases, and 5 bases had no gene match. Germline V gene sequence: CDR1 SGHAT, CDR2 FQNNGV. This CDR3 has 16 amino acids. TCRbeta library preparation incorporated unique molecular identifiers. TCRdb analysed the PCR reads with MiXCR anew, one entry per CDR3 protein. Found here are roughly 310,000 distinct CDR3 sequences, approximately 23% of them singletons; the top ten hold about 10%. The sample belongs to a study of T-cell reconstitution after alpha-beta-depleted transplantation in children. The receptor was isolated from a male patient under 18 who had a stem cell transplant for acute lymphoblastic leukemia, so the T cells may come from the graft donor. This material consisted of PBMCs, mostly from graft donor cells, taken 180 days after TCRalphabeta/CD19-depleted stem cell transplant. The chain carries TRBV11-2 and TRBJ2-7, with TRBD2 matching 10 bases. The CDR3 DNA reads as TGTGCCAGCAGCTTCGTAAGCGGGAGGGCCTCCTACGAGCAGTACTTC. Translating gives CASSFVSGRASYEQYF. The full variable domain, with the rest looked up from reference TRBV11-2 and TRBJ2-7, is EAGVAQSPRYKIIEKRQSVAFWCNPISGHATLYWYQQILGQGPKLLIQFQNNGVVDDSQLPKDRFSAERLKGVDSTLKIQPAKLEDSAVYLCASSFVSGRASYEQYFGPGTRLTVT.